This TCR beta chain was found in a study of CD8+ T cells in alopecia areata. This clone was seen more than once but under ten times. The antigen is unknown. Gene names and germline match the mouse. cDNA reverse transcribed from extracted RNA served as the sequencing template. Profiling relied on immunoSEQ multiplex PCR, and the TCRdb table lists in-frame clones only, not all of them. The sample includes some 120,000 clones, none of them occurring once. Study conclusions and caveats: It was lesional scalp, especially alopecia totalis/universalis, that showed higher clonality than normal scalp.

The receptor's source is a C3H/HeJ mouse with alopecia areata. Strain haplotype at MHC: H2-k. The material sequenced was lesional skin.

CDR3 DNA, as far as it was read: TGCACCTGCAGTGCGCTGGGGGGGCGTGCAGAA. Residues: CTCSALGGRAE. The whole CDR3 sequence is CTCSALGGRAETLYF. The J gene is TRBJ2-3, the V gene TRBV1; TRBD2 matches 10 bases. From the germline J gene comes the end of the CDR3, since the read stops 4 residues before it. Germline V gene lookup returns CDR1 NSQYPW and CDR2 LRSPGD (reference sequence). The length of the CDR3 is 15 residues. V was pared by 3 bases and J by 1 base, with 1 base of the junction left unmatched.